The source of this TCR beta chain is a study of T cell responses to AZD1222 COVID-19 vaccine. Study-wide findings and caveats: Recipients of two AZD1222 doses showed rising Spike-specific TCR breadth and depth. Donors were chiefly white British, with a greater number of females, and clonal diversity was perhaps underestimated.

Assay: immunoSEQ multiplex PCR; the TCRdb copy retains only in-frame clones and omits some. The sample consists of some 140,000 clones, around nine tenths of them appearing once. Points on this clone: What it binds is unknown.

The receptor's source is an adult in good health. The sequenced sample was peripheral blood, obtained on day 0 of AZD1222 vaccination.

CDR3 residues: CAISDSGTSSYEQYF. The CDR3 bases are TGTGCCATCAGTGATTCCGGGACTAGCTCCTACGAGCAGTACTTC. The chain couples TRBV10-3 to TRBJ2-7; TRBD2 agrees at 8 bases. J was trimmed by 0 bases and V by 3 bases; bases with no gene match: 4. The CDR3 is 15 amino acids. The V gene's germline CDR1 is ENHRY and CDR2 SYGVKD.